The sequence of this TCR beta chain was determined in a study of blood T cell repertoires in COVID-19. The germline CDR1 and CDR2 sequences are SNHLY and FYNNEI. This CDR3 comprises 14 residues. Trimming removed 3 bases at V and 0 bases at J, with 8 bases between. Per the authors' pipeline: By means of reference gene primer amplification, nucleated cell counts were estimated. This table comes from immunoSEQ multiplex PCR, and its TCRdb copy is limited to in-frame clones, with some not included. The DNA was the basis for D and trimming; V, J and clone size are from that table. Altogether some 85,000 clones are present, 89% being singletons, with the ten largest covering about 8.1%.

V gene TRBV2 combines with J gene TRBJ1-2, with D possibly TRBD1 on 6 matching bases. The sequence was collected from a man aged 45-65 years with acute or convalescent COVID-19. Sequencing input: peripheral blood. The CDR3 coding sequence is TGTGCCAGCAGTGAGAGGACAGCTAACTATGGCTACACCTTC. It encodes CASSERTANYGYTF.